This T cell receptor (beta chain) was captured in a study of control samples from healthy donors and cancer patients. TCRdb's copy holds only in-frame clones and misses some; the assay was immunoSEQ multiplex PCR. The profile shows approximately 120,000 clones, approximately 90% of them singletons. This CDR3 comprises 14 residues. The V and J ends lost 3 bases and 10 bases, in that order; junction bases with no gene match: 4. The germline CDR1 and CDR2 sequences are MNHNS and SASEGT. The chain carries TRBV6-1 and TRBJ1-6, with 9 bases that match TRBD1. This clonotype was sampled from a human donor in good health. The donor label of this sample is uncertain. Sequences were obtained from blood. CDR3 sequence (DNA): TGTGCCAGCAGTGAGGACAGGGGTGGATCACCCCTCCACTTT. Its translation: CASSEDRGGSPLHF.